The text below deals with one T cell receptor (beta chain). Its specificity is unknown. This sample was taken from a study of shared clonotypes between healthy human individuals. General study points: On the whole, naive subsets had larger estimated richness than memory subsets had.

There are 16 residues in the CDR3. V was trimmed by 4 bases and J by 1 base, leaving 14 bases between them. CDR1 is SGHRS and CDR2 is YFSETQ in the germline V gene. Sequenced by immunoSEQ multiplex PCR; TCRdb stores in-frame clones only, minus some. The sample holds approximately 2.1 million clones, approximately 95% seen once. The origin of this receptor is a man aged 18 to 30 in good health. Some clones in this sample may be carry-over from other donors' samples. Input material: naive CD4+ T cells from PBMCs. Subset in this sample: CD45RA+ positively selected. The rearrangement joins TRBV5-1 to TRBJ2-2; D is possibly TRBD1 or TRBD2 (5 bases each). The CDR3 DNA is TGCGCCAGCAGCAGACTAAACACAGGGAACACCGGGGAGCTGTTTTTT. It encodes CASSRLNTGNTGELFF.